This T cell receptor beta chain comes out of a study of cytomegalovirus exposure and HLA in healthy donors. General study findings and limits: About 87% or about 30% of the time was how often most TCR beta V segments were productive, according to an earlier analysis. Presence/absence analyses assumed roughly uniform sequencing depth across donors. A few chains tied to CMV proved CMV antigen-specific in vitro. Immune exposure was documented only through CMV serostatus.

Points on this clone: The antigen is unknown.

Vbeta (60) and Jbeta (13) primers were used in the PCR. Assay: immunoSEQ multiplex PCR; the TCRdb copy retains only in-frame clones and omits some. The sample features 35,000 or so clones, with approximately 10% in its top ten. CDR3 size: 15 residues. Germline CDR1 is KGHSH and CDR2 is LQKENI. This chain joins TRBV18 and TRBJ2-5; D perhaps matches TRBD2 (6 bases). The J call is uncertain, as TRBJ2-7 better fits the DNA end. The sequence came from a middle-aged man in good health and CMV-seropositive. What was sequenced was PBMCs. For the CDR3, the DNA is TGTGCCAGCTCATCGGCGGGACCCTCCTCCTACGAGCAGTACTTC. Translating it yields CASSSAGPSSYEQYF.